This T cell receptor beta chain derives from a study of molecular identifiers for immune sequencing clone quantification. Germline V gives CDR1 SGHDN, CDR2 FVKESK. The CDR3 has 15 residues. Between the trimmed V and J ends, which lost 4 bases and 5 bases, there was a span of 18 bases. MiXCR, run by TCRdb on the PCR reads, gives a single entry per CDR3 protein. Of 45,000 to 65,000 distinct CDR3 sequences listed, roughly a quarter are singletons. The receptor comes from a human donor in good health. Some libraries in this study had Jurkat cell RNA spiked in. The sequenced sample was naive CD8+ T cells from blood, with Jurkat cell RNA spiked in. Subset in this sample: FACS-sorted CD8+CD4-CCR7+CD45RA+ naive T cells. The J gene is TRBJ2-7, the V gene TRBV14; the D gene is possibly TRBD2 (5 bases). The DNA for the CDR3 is TGTGCCAGCAGCCCGCCCGCCGCGAGGGCCCACGAGCAGTACTTC. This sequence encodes CASSPPAARAHEQYF. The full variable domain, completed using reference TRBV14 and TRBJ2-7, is EAGVTQFPSHSVIEKGQTVTLRCDPISGHDNLYWYRRVMGKEIKFLLHFVKESKQDESGMPNNRFLAERTGGTYSTLKVQPAELEDSGVYFCASSPPAARAHEQYFGPGTRLTVT.